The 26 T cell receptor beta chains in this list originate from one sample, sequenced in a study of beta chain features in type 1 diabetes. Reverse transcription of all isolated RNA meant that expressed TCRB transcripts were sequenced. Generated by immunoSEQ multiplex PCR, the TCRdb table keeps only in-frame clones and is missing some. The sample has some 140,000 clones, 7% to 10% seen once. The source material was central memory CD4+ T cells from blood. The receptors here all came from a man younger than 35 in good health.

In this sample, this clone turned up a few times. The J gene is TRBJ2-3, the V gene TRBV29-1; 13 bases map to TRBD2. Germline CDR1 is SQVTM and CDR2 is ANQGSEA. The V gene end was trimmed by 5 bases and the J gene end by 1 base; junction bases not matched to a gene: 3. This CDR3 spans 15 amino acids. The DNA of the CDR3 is TGCAGCGTTCAAGGACTAGCGGGGGGCACAGATACGCAGTATTTT. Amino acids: CSVQGLAGGTDTQYF.

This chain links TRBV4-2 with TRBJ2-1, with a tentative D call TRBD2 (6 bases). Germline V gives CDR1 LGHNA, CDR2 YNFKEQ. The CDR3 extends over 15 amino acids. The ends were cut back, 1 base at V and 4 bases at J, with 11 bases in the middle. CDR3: CASSQGRDPYNEQFF. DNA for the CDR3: TGTGCCAGCAGCCAAGGGAGGGACCCATACAATGAGCAGTTCTTC.

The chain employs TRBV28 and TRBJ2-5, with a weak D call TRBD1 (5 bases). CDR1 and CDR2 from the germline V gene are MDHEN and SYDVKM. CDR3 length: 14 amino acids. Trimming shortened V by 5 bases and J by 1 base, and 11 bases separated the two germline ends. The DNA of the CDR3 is TGTGCCAGCAGTGACTCAGGGCTCCAAGAGACCCAGTACTTC. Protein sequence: CASSDSGLQETQYF.

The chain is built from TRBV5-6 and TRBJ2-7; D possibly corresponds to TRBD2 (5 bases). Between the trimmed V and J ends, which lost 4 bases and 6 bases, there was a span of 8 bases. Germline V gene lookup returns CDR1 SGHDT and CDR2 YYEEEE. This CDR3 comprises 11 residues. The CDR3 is CASSRSGEQYF. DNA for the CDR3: TGTGCCAGCAGCAGAAGCGGCGAGCAGTACTTC.

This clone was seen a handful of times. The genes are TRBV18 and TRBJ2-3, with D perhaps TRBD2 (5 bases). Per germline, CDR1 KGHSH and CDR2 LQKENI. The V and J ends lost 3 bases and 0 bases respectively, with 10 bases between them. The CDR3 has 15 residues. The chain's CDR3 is CASSPLRASTDTQYF. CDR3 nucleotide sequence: TGTGCCAGCTCACCGTTGAGGGCTAGCACAGATACGCAGTATTTT. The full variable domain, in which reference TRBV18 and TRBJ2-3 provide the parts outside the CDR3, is NAGVMQNPRHLVRRRGQEARLRCSPMKGHSHVYWYRQLPEEGLKFMVYLQKENIIDESGMPKERFSAEFPKEGPSILRIQQVVRGDSAAYFCASSPLRASTDTQYFGPGTRLTVL.

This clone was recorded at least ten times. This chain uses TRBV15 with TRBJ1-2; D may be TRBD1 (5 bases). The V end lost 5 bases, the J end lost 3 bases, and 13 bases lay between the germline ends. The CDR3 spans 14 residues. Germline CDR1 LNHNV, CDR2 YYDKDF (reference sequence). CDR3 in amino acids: CATSLRVVDYGYTF. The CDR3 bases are TGTGCCACCAGCCTCAGGGTGGTGGACTATGGCTACACCTTC.

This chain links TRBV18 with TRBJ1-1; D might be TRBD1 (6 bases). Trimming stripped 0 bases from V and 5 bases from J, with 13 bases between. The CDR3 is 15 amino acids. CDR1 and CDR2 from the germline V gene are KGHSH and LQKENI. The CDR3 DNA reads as TGTGCCAGCTCACCACCGGCGGGGGCGGGAACTGAAGCTTTCTTT. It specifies CASSPPAGAGTEAFF.

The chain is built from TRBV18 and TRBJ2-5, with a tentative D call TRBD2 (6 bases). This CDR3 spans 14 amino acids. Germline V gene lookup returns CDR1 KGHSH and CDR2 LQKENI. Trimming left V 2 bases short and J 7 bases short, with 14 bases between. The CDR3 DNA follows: TGTGCCAGCTCACCAGGGGAGGTCATAGGGACCCAGTACTTC. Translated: CASSPGEVIGTQYF.

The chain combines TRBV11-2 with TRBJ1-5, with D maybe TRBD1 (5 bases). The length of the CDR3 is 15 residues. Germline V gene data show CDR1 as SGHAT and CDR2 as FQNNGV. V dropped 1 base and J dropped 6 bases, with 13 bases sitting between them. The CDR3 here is CASSLGQGRGQPQHF. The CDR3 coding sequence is TGTGCCAGCAGCTTAGGTCAGGGTAGGGGTCAGCCCCAGCATTTT.

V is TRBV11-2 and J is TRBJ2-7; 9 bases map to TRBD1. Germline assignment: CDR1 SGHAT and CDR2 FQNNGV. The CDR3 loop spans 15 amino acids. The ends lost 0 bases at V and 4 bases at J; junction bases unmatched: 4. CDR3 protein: CASSLDGQGQYEQYF. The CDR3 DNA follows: TGTGCCAGCAGCTTAGATGGACAGGGGCAATACGAGCAGTACTTC.

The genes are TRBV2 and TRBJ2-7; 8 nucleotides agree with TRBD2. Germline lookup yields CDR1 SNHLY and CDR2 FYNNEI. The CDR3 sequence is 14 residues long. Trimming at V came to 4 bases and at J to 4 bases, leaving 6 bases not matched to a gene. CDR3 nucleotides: TGTGCCAGCAGTGGGGGACTAGGGAGTTACGAGCAGTACTTC. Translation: CASSGGLGSYEQYF.

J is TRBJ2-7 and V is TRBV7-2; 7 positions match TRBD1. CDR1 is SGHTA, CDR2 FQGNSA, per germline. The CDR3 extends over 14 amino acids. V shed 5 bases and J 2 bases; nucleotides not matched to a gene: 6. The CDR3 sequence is CASSPRGTAYEQYF. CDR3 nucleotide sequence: TGTGCCAGCAGCCCTAGGGGGACAGCCTACGAGCAGTACTTC. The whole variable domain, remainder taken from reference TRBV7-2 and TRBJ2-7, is GAGVSQSPSNKVTEKGKDVELRCDPISGHTALYWYRQSLGQGLEFLIYFQGNSAPDKSGLPSDRFSAERTGGSVSTLTIQRTQQEDSAVYLCASSPRGTAYEQYFGPGTRLTVT.

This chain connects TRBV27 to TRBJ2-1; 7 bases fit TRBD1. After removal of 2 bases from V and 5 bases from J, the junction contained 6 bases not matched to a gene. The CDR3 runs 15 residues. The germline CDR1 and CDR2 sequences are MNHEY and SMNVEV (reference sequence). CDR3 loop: CASSLMGQTHNEQFF. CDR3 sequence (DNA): TGTGCCAGCAGTTTAATGGGACAGACCCACAATGAGCAGTTCTTC.

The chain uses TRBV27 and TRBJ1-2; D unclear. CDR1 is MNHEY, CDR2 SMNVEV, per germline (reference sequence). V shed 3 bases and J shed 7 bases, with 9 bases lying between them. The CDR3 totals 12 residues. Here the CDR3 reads CASSFRGFGYTF. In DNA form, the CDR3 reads TGTGCCAGCAGTTTTCGGGGATTTGGCTACACCTTC.

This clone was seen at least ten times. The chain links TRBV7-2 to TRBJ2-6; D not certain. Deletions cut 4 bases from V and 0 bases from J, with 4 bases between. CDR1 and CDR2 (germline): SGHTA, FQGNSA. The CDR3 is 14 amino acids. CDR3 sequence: CASSSSSGANVLTF. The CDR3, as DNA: TGTGCCAGCAGCTCGAGCTCTGGGGCCAACGTCCTGACTTTC.

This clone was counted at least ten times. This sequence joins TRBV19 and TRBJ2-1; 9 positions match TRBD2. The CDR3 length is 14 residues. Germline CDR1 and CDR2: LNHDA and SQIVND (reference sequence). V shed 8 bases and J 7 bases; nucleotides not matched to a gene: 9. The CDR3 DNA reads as TGTGCCAGTGCCGGGACTAGCCAGGGGAATGAGCAGTTCTTC. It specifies CASAGTSQGNEQFF.

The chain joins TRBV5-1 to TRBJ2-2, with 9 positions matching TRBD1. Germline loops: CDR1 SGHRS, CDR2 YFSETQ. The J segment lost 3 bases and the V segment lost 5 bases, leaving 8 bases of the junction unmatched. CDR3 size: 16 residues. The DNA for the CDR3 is TGCGCCAGCAGGTCTTACCGGGACAGGGACACCGGGGAGCTGTTTTTT. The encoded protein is CASRSYRDRDTGELFF.

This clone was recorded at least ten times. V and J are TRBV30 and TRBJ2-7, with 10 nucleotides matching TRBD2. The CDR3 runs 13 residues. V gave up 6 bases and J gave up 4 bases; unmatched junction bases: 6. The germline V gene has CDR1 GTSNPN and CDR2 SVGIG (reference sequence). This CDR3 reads CACQRGGQYEQYF. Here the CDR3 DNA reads TGTGCCTGTCAGCGGGGGGGCCAATACGAGCAGTACTTC.

In DNA, the CDR3 is TGTGCCAGCAGCTTGGCCCTCGGGACCGGGGAGCTGTTTTTT. Its translation: CASSLALGTGELFF. The chain uses TRBV5-6 and TRBJ2-2; no clear D gene. Per the germline V gene, CDR1 is SGHDT and CDR2 is YYEEEE. Trimming took 0 bases from V and 5 from J, leaving 8 bases between them. The CDR3 runs to 14 residues.

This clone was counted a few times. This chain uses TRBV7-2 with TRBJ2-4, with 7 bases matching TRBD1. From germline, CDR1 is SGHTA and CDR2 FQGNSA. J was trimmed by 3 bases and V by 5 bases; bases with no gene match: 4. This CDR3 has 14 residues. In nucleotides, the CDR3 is TGTGCCAGCAGCACAGGGGCGGTCAAAAACATTCAGTACTTC. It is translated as CASSTGAVKNIQYF. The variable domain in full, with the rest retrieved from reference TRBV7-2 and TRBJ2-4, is GAGVSQSPSNKVTEKGKDVELRCDPISGHTALYWYRQSLGQGLEFLIYFQGNSAPDKSGLPSDRFSAERTGGSVSTLTIQRTQQEDSAVYLCASSTGAVKNIQYFGAGTRLSVL.

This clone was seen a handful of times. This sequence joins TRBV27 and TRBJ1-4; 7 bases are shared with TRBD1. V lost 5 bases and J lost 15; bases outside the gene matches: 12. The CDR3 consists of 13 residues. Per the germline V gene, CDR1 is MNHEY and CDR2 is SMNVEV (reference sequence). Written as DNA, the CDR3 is TGTGCCAGCAGTCCCCCGGCCGGGACAGTTTTGTTTTTT. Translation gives CASSPPAGTVLFF.

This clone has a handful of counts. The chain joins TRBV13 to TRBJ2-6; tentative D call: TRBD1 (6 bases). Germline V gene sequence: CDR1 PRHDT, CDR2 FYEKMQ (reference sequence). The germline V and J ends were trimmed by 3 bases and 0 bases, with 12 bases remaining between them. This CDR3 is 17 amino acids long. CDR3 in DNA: TGTGCCAGCAGCTTCCAGGGGACCCACTCTGGGGCCAACGTCCTGACTTTC. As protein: CASSFQGTHSGANVLTF.

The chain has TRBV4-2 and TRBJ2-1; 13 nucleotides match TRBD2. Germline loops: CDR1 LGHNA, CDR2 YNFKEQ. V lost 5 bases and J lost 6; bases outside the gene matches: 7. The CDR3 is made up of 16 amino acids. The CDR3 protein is CASSGRLAGGINEQFF. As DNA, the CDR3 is TGTGCCAGCAGCGGTAGACTAGCGGGGGGAATCAATGAGCAGTTCTTC.

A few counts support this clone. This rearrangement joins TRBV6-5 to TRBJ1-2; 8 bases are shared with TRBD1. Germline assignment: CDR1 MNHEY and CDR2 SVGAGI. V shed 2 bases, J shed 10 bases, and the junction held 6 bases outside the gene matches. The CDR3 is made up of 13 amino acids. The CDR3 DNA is TGTGCCAGCAGTTACGGGACAGGACCGGACTACACCTTC. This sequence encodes CASSYGTGPDYTF.

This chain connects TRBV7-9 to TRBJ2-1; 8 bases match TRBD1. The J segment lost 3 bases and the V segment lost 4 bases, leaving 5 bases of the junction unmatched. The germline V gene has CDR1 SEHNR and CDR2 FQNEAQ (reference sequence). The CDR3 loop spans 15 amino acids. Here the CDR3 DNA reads TGTGCCAGCAGCTCTACAGGGGGTGGCTACAATGAGCAGTTCTTC. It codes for CASSSTGGGYNEQFF.

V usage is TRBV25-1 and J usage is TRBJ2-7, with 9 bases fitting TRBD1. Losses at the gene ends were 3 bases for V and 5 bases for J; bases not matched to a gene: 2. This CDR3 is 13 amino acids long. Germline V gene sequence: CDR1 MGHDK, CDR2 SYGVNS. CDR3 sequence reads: CASSEDRGHEQYF. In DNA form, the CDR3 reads TGTGCCAGCAGTGAGGACAGGGGCCACGAGCAGTACTTC.